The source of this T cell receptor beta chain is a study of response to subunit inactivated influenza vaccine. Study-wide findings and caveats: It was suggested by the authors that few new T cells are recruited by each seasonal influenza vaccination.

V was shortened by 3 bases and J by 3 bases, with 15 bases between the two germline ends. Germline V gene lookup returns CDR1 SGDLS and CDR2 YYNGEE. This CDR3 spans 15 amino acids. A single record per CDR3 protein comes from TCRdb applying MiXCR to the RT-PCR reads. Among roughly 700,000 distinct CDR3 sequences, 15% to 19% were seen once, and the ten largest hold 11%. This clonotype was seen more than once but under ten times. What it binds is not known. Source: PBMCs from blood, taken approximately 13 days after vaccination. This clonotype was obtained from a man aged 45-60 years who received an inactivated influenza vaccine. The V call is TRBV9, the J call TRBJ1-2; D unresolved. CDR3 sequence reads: CASSAHPQSDYGYTF. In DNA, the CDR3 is TGTGCCAGCAGCGCCCACCCACAGTCAGACTATGGCTACACCTTC.